The present entry profiles one T cell receptor (beta chain) with its context. Its target is unknown. The ends were cut back, 4 bases at V and 6 bases at J, with 20 bases in the middle. Germline CDR1 and CDR2: SGHNT and YYREEE (reference sequence). The CDR3 spans 16 residues. Data came from immunoSEQ multiplex PCR; TCRdb stores just in-frame clones and leaves some out. The repertoire holds millions of clones, with more than 80% as singletons. The data originate from a study of shared clonotypes between healthy human individuals. Study-level points and caveats: It was expected that sequencing depth would affect clonotype sharing among donors.

Only Caucasian adults living in Nashville, Tennessee made up the donor group. The receptor comes from a young man in good health. Input material: naive CD4+ T cells sorted from blood. Subset described: CD45RA+ positively selected. The V call is TRBV5-4, the J call TRBJ2-4; D remains unclear. The CDR3 region is CASSVNGPPVGNIQYF. The CDR3, as DNA: TGTGCCAGCAGCGTAAACGGCCCACCGGTGGGAAACATTCAGTACTTC.